The TCR beta chain under discussion was sequenced for a study of T-cell reconstitution after alpha-beta-depleted transplantation in children. This clonotype has a count of ten or more. Its antigen is unknown. The length of the CDR3 is 12 residues. Germline CDR1 SEHNR, CDR2 FQNEAQ (reference sequence). The germline V and J ends were trimmed by 5 bases and 6 bases, with 9 bases remaining between them. Study-wide findings and caveats: Some patients' high day-60 TCRbeta diversity was traced to surviving recipient T cells and thymic progenitors. When one year had passed after transplant, most T-cell counts and diversity came from newly produced T cells. Several hundred graft clones that had expanded were reportedly the source of alpha-beta T cells about two months after transplant.

A library of TCRbeta sequences, prepared with unique molecular identifiers, was generated. TCRdb fed the PCR reads into MiXCR, producing one record per CDR3 protein. The sample yields about 200,000 distinct CDR3 sequences, approximately 6.3% seen once. The chain couples TRBV7-9 to TRBJ2-3; D is unresolved. The origin of this receptor is a boy aged 2-15 years with acute lymphoblastic leukemia, due to receive a stem cell transplant. Specimen: PBMCs, collected before TCRalphabeta/CD19-depleted stem cell transplant. CDR3 amino acids: CASSLIGDTQYF. DNA of the CDR3: TGTGCCAGCAGCCTGATCGGGGATACGCAGTATTTT.